Following are 13 T cell receptor beta chains from one sample sequenced in a study of Tregs in tolerant kidney transplant recipients. Clones were sequenced by immunoSEQ multiplex PCR, and TCRdb holds only the in-frame ones, with some missing. The sample contains nearly 15,000 clones, about 80% of which appear only once. Material: Tregs from blood, obtained before the transplant. Receptors were obtained from a human donor who received a combined kidney and bone marrow transplant.

This sequence joins TRBV28 and TRBJ1-1, with 8 bases lining up with TRBD1. Trimming cost V 6 bases and J 1 base; bases outside gene matches: 1. Per the germline V gene, CDR1 is MDHEN and CDR2 is SYDVKM. The CDR3 length is 13 residues. This CDR3 is CASRQGGNTEAFF. CDR3 bases: TGTGCCAGCAGACAGGGGGGGAACACTGAAGCTTTCTTT.

The chain employs TRBV28 and TRBJ2-1, with 9 nucleotides matching TRBD2. The CDR3 sequence is 15 residues long. Germline V lookup: CDR1 MDHEN, CDR2 SYDVKM. The J segment lost 6 bases and the V segment lost 4 bases, leaving 7 bases of the junction unmatched. CDR3 sequence (DNA): TGTGCCAGCAGTTCTTCTCGCGGGAGGGCCAATGAGCAGTTCTTC. It is translated as CASSSSRGRANEQFF.

The chain uses TRBV11-2 and TRBJ2-3, with TRBD2 matching 9 bases. This CDR3 comprises 15 residues. The J segment lost 4 bases and the V segment lost 3 bases, leaving 5 bases of the junction unmatched. Germline CDR1 and CDR2: SGHAT and FQNNGV. The CDR3 loop reads CASSFSGGPADTQYF. DNA for the CDR3: TGTGCCAGCAGCTTTAGCGGGGGCCCCGCAGATACGCAGTATTTT.

V gene TRBV10-1 combines with J gene TRBJ1-1; possible D gene TRBD1, 5 bases. The CDR3 is 13 residues long. The germline V gene has CDR1 WNHNN and CDR2 SYGVQD (reference sequence). V lost 3 bases and J 7 bases, leaving 12 bases between the germline ends. This CDR3 reads CASSDLRGNEAFF. CDR3 nucleotide sequence: TGCGCCAGCAGTGACCTCCGGGGGAATGAAGCTTTCTTT.

This chain links TRBV9 with TRBJ1-4, with D hard to call. Trimming cost V 4 bases and J 4 bases, with 11 bases left between them. CDR1 is SGDLS, CDR2 YYNGEE, per germline. This CDR3 has 14 residues. The DNA for the CDR3 is TGTGCCAGCAGCTTCCTCCTTGTTAATGAAAAACTGTTTTTT. Translating it yields CASSFLLVNEKLFF. The full variable domain, with the rest looked up from reference TRBV9 and TRBJ1-4, is DSGVTQTPKHLITATGQRVTLRCSPRSGDLSVYWYQQSLDQGLQFLIQYYNGEERAKGNILERFSAQQFPDLHSELNLSSLELGDSALYFCASSFLLVNEKLFFGSGTQLSVL.

The chain carries TRBV19 and TRBJ1-1, with TRBD1 as a possible D gene (6 bases). The CDR3 has 15 residues. V lost 5 bases, J lost 2 bases, and 15 bases lay in between. Per the germline V gene, CDR1 is LNHDA and CDR2 is SQIVND (reference sequence). The CDR3 here is CASSPWLGGNTEAFF. The CDR3 coding sequence is TGTGCCAGTAGTCCCTGGCTAGGGGGAAACACTGAAGCTTTCTTT.

The chain employs TRBV7-2 and TRBJ1-2; D unclear. Trimming took off 4 bases at V and 4 bases at J, with 7 bases between the two ends. This CDR3 is built from 12 residues. Germline CDR1 and CDR2: SGHTA and FQGNSA. CDR3 bases: TGTGCCAGCAGCTCCCGAGGCTATGGCTACACCTTC. It encodes CASSSRGYGYTF.

J is TRBJ2-5 and V is TRBV5-1, with no clear D. Trimming shortened V by 3 bases and J by 4 bases, and 10 bases separated the two germline ends. This CDR3 region has 13 residues. Per germline, CDR1 SGHRS and CDR2 YFSETQ. This CDR3 is CASSSGSGETQYF. CDR3 nucleotide sequence: TGCGCCAGCAGCTCCGGGTCGGGAGAGACCCAGTACTTC. Looking up the rest from reference TRBV5-1 and TRBJ2-5 gives the full variable domain: KAGVTQTPRYLIKTRGQQVTLSCSPISGHRSVSWYQQTPGQGLQFLFEYFSETQRNKGNFPGRFSGRQFSNSRSEMNVSTLELGDSALYLCASSSGSGETQYFGPGTRLLVL.

The chain carries TRBV6-1 and TRBJ2-7, with a tentative D call TRBD1 (6 bases). The CDR3 contains 14 residues. Germline V gives CDR1 MNHNS, CDR2 SASEGT. Trimming left V 3 bases short and J 6 bases short, with 15 bases between. CDR3: CASSDTPGAREQYF. The CDR3 region has the DNA TGTGCCAGCAGTGATACCCCAGGGGCTCGCGAGCAGTACTTC.

The rearrangement uses TRBV5-4 and TRBJ2-1, with TRBD2 matching 8 bases. Germline V CDR1 and CDR2: SGHNT, YYREEE (reference sequence). This CDR3 region has 15 residues. V shed 4 bases and J 0 bases; nucleotides not matched to a gene: 3. The CDR3, as DNA: TGTGCCAGCAGCACGGGGACTAGCTCCTACAATGAGCAGTTCTTC. Translating gives CASSTGTSSYNEQFF.

This clone has just one count. The chain is built from TRBV7-7 and TRBJ2-3, with 9 bases lining up with TRBD2. The CDR3 runs to 15 residues. Trimming removed 2 bases from V and 1 base from J; junction bases left unmatched: 1. From germline, CDR1 is SSHAT and CDR2 FNYEAQ (reference sequence). CDR3 protein: CASSLLAGGTDTQYF. CDR3 in DNA: TGTGCCAGCAGCTTATTAGCGGGGGGCACAGATACGCAGTATTTT.

The chain couples TRBV28 to TRBJ2-7, with TRBD2 matching over 9 bases. Per germline, CDR1 MDHEN and CDR2 SYDVKM. The CDR3 consists of 16 residues. V lost 4 bases to trimming and J lost 0 bases; unmatched junction nucleotides: 7. Here the CDR3 DNA reads TGTGCCAGCAGTTCCAGCCGTAGCGGGAGCTCCTACGAGCAGTACTTC. Residues: CASSSSRSGSSYEQYF.

V is TRBV5-4 and J is TRBJ2-1; D unclear. Germline CDR1 reads SGHNT; CDR2 reads YYREEE (reference sequence). This CDR3 comprises 14 residues. Trimming pared 2 bases from V and 5 bases from J, leaving 11 bases between. The CDR3 nucleotides read TGTGCCAGCAGCTTCAGCGCGACTGACAATGAGCAGTTCTTC. It translates to CASSFSATDNEQFF. The complete variable domain, with remaining parts taken from reference TRBV5-4 and TRBJ2-1, reads ETGVTQSPTHLIKTRGQQVTLRCSSQSGHNTVSWYQQALGQGPQFIFQYYREEENGRGNFPPRFSGLQFPNYSSELNVNALELDDSALYLCASSFSATDNEQFFGPGTRLTVL.